A selection of T cell receptor beta chains follows, all from one sample in a study of breast tumors, draining lymph nodes, adjacent tissues. One entry per CDR3 protein results from TCRdb running MiXCR on the multiplex PCR reads. Of approximately 170,000 distinct CDR3 sequences listed, 30% to 35% are singletons. Sample: axillary lymph node tissue. The receptor set was obtained from a female donor with breast cancer. Some clones in this sample may be carry-over from other donors' samples. Both conserved end residues are part of each CDR3. Fields, in order: clone size, J gene, D gene, V gene, CDR3 DNA, CDR3 protein. D genes are given only for firm matches. Where a row states a size, it is once, few, many or the class of an expanded clone; other rows omit it.

abundance: .; j_gene: TRBJ2-5; d_gene: .; v_gene: TRBV10-3; CDR3nt: TGTGCCATCAGTGAGTCAGGGCTAGAGACCCAGTACTTC; CDR3aa: CAISESGLETQYF
abundance: many; j_gene: TRBJ2-7; d_gene: .; v_gene: TRBV7-9; CDR3nt: TGTGCCAGCAGCTTAGGTTTCAGGAATCCGTACGAGCAGTACTTC; CDR3aa: CASSLGFRNPYEQYF
abundance: few; j_gene: TRBJ2-7; d_gene: TRBD1; v_gene: TRBV27; CDR3nt: TGTGCCAGCAGTTTACGGGGGACAGGAAGCTACGAGCAGTACTTC; CDR3aa: CASSLRGTGSYEQYF
abundance: many; j_gene: TRBJ1-5; d_gene: .; v_gene: TRBV5-6; CDR3nt: TGTGCCAGCAGCCGTAACTTGAATAGTGAACCACAGCATTTT; CDR3aa: CASSRNLNSEPQHF
abundance: many; j_gene: TRBJ2-2; d_gene: .; v_gene: TRBV2; CDR3nt: TGTGCCAGCAGTGCAGGGGACGTTGCACCCGGGGAGCTGTTTTTT; CDR3aa: CASSAGDVAPGELFF
abundance: many; j_gene: TRBJ2-7; d_gene: TRBD1; v_gene: TRBV7-9; CDR3nt: TGTGCCAGCAGCTTCGGGGACAGGATTACGGAAGAGCAGTACTTC; CDR3aa: CASSFGDRITEEQYF
abundance: .; j_gene: TRBJ1-1; d_gene: TRBD1; v_gene: TRBV5-1; CDR3nt: TGCGCCAGCGCCGAGACAGGGGGCATGACTGAAGCTTTCTTT; CDR3aa: CASAETGGMTEAFF
abundance: many; j_gene: TRBJ2-7; d_gene: .; v_gene: TRBV20-1; CDR3nt: TGCAGTGCGTCCAACCAACGCACCTACTACGAGCAGTACTTC; CDR3aa: CSASNQRTYYEQYF
abundance: many; j_gene: TRBJ2-5; d_gene: .; v_gene: TRBV6-6; CDR3nt: TGTGCCAGTGCTGCGGTCGAGGAGACCCAGTACTTC; CDR3aa: CASAAVEETQYF
abundance: many; j_gene: TRBJ2-7; d_gene: .; v_gene: TRBV7-6; CDR3nt: TGTGCCAGCAGCTTAGGCCGCCAGGGGATCAAACCCGAGCAGTACTTC; CDR3aa: CASSLGRQGIKPEQYF
abundance: .; j_gene: TRBJ2-6; d_gene: TRBD1; v_gene: TRBV2; CDR3nt: TGTGCCAGCAGCCCCGGGACAGGGGCCTTCTCTGGGGCCAACGTCCTGACTTTC; CDR3aa: CASSPGTGAFSGANVLTF
abundance: many; j_gene: TRBJ2-7; d_gene: .; v_gene: TRBV14; CDR3nt: TGTGCCAGCAGCCGCCAGGGTGGTTTTAGCGAGCAGTACTTC; CDR3aa: CASSRQGGFSEQYF
abundance: many; j_gene: TRBJ1-3; d_gene: TRBD1; v_gene: TRBV9; CDR3nt: TGTGCCAGCAGCGATTGGACAGGGGGAAACACCATATATTTT; CDR3aa: CASSDWTGGNTIYF
abundance: many; j_gene: TRBJ2-5; d_gene: TRBD2; v_gene: TRBV6-5; CDR3nt: TGTGCCAGCAGCTCGGGACTAGCGGGAGTTGAGACCCAGTACTTC; CDR3aa: CASSSGLAGVETQYF
abundance: few; j_gene: TRBJ2-4; d_gene: .; v_gene: TRBV12-3/TRBV12-4; CDR3nt: TGTGCCAGCAGTTCTACTAGGGGGAAGGGCAAAAACATTCAGTACTTC; CDR3aa: CASSSTRGKGKNIQYF
abundance: many; j_gene: TRBJ2-3; d_gene: TRBD1; v_gene: TRBV25-1; CDR3nt: TGTGCCAGCCAAAGGGGACAGCTCACAGATACGCAGTATTTT; CDR3aa: CASQRGQLTDTQYF
abundance: .; j_gene: TRBJ1-1; d_gene: TRBD1; v_gene: TRBV7-2; CDR3nt: TGTGCCAGCCGCTTGCCAGGGGGCAGGACTGAAGCTTTCTTT; CDR3aa: CASRLPGGRTEAFF
abundance: many; j_gene: TRBJ2-2; d_gene: TRBD1; v_gene: TRBV6-9; CDR3nt: TGTGCCAGCAGTTATTCGGACAGGGCGGACACGAACACCGGGGAGCTGTTTTTT; CDR3aa: CASSYSDRADTNTGELFF
abundance: few; j_gene: TRBJ2-2; d_gene: .; v_gene: TRBV6-5; CDR3nt: TGTGCCAGCAGTCTATCGACGGAGAACACCGGGGAGCTGTTTTTT; CDR3aa: CASSLSTENTGELFF
abundance: .; j_gene: TRBJ2-1; d_gene: TRBD1; v_gene: TRBV14; CDR3nt: TGTGCCAGCGGTACAGACAGGGGGAATGAGCAGTTCTTC; CDR3aa: CASGTDRGNEQFF
abundance: many; j_gene: TRBJ2-7; d_gene: TRBD1; v_gene: TRBV5-4; CDR3nt: TGTGCCAGCAGCTTCCGGGACAGGCCCAACTACGAGCAGTACTTC; CDR3aa: CASSFRDRPNYEQYF
abundance: once; j_gene: TRBJ2-5; d_gene: TRBD2; v_gene: TRBV20-1; CDR3nt: TGCAGTGCTAGAGCTATGACTAGCGGGGGGATCCAAGAGACCCAGTACTTC; CDR3aa: CSARAMTSGGIQETQYF
abundance: many; j_gene: TRBJ2-2; d_gene: TRBD1; v_gene: TRBV3-1; CDR3nt: TGTGCCAGCACCTCAGGCAGGGGGCCAACCGGGGAGCTGTTTTTT; CDR3aa: CASTSGRGPTGELFF
abundance: .; j_gene: TRBJ2-7; d_gene: .; v_gene: TRBV5-1; CDR3nt: TGCGCCAGCAGCGCTGGGGCTAGCGAGGTCTCCTACGAGCAGTACTTC; CDR3aa: CASSAGASEVSYEQYF
abundance: .; j_gene: TRBJ2-1; d_gene: TRBD2; v_gene: TRBV20-1; CDR3nt: TGCAGTGCGGGACTAGCGGGGGCGGGCAATGAGCAGTTCTTC; CDR3aa: CSAGLAGAGNEQFF
abundance: .; j_gene: TRBJ2-7; d_gene: .; v_gene: TRBV27; CDR3nt: TGTGCCAGCAGTTTAGGTACTCCCCAGGAGCAGTACTTC; CDR3aa: CASSLGTPQEQYF
abundance: .; j_gene: TRBJ2-5; d_gene: TRBD2; v_gene: TRBV5-5; CDR3nt: TGTGCCAGCACCGGGGGGGGGGCGGGAGAGACCCAGTACTTC; CDR3aa: CASTGGGAGETQYF
abundance: .; j_gene: TRBJ1-4; d_gene: .; v_gene: TRBV20-1; CDR3nt: TGCAGTGCTAGAGGTGGGAGGGAGGTCTCTAATGAAAAACTGTTCTTT; CDR3aa: CSARGGREVSNEKLFF
abundance: many; j_gene: TRBJ2-5; d_gene: .; v_gene: TRBV6-1; CDR3nt: TGTGCCAGCAGTGAAAGGGGGGTGGGGAGCGAGACCCAGTACTTC; CDR3aa: CASSERGVGSETQYF
abundance: .; j_gene: TRBJ2-7; d_gene: .; v_gene: TRBV10-3; CDR3nt: TGTGCCACAGGGACATGTGCCTACGAGCAGTACTTC; CDR3aa: CATGTCAYEQYF
abundance: .; j_gene: TRBJ2-2; d_gene: .; v_gene: TRBV29-1; CDR3nt: .; CDR3aa: CSVDLTSGVGQYFGPGTGELFF
abundance: .; j_gene: TRBJ2-5; d_gene: TRBD2; v_gene: TRBV5-1; CDR3nt: TGCGCCAGCAGCCACGGACTAGCGGGAGACGGGTGGACCCAGTACTTC; CDR3aa: CASSHGLAGDGWTQYF
abundance: .; j_gene: TRBJ1-2; d_gene: .; v_gene: TRBV6-5; CDR3nt: TGTGCCAGCAGTTACTCGGGGCAGGTAACAGCTAACTATGGCTACACCTTC; CDR3aa: CASSYSGQVTANYGYTF
abundance: .; j_gene: TRBJ1-2; d_gene: .; v_gene: TRBV30; CDR3nt: TGTGCCTGGAGGTTTTCGAGGGGTGCCTATGGCTACACCTTC; CDR3aa: CAWRFSRGAYGYTF
abundance: .; j_gene: TRBJ1-1; d_gene: TRBD1; v_gene: TRBV2; CDR3nt: TGTGCCATTCCTAGGACAGGGGGCAGGGGGGGCACTGAAGCTTTCTTT; CDR3aa: CAIPRTGGRGGTEAFF
abundance: many; j_gene: TRBJ2-3; d_gene: .; v_gene: TRBV11-2; CDR3nt: TGTGCCAGCAGCCGACGGGAACAAGATACGCAGTATTTT; CDR3aa: CASSRREQDTQYF
abundance: many; j_gene: TRBJ2-5; d_gene: .; v_gene: TRBV7-2; CDR3nt: TGTGCCAGCAGCCCACGGGGGCCAGAGACCCAGTACTTC; CDR3aa: CASSPRGPETQYF
abundance: .; j_gene: TRBJ2-7; d_gene: .; v_gene: TRBV6-6; CDR3nt: TGTGCCAGCAGTTACTCCGGCAGGGGAGGCCCCTACGAGCAGTACTTC; CDR3aa: CASSYSGRGGPYEQYF
abundance: many; j_gene: TRBJ2-2; d_gene: TRBD2; v_gene: TRBV7-9; CDR3nt: TGTGCCAGCAGCTCTCTTCCGGGACTAGCGGGAGGGCCCGGCACCGGGGAGCTGTTTTTT; CDR3aa: CASSSLPGLAGGPGTGELFF
abundance: many; j_gene: TRBJ1-3; d_gene: .; v_gene: TRBV29-1; CDR3nt: TGCAGCGTTGATCGTAGGATCTCTGGAAACACCATATATTTT; CDR3aa: CSVDRRISGNTIYF
abundance: few; j_gene: TRBJ2-1; d_gene: .; v_gene: TRBV6-2/TRBV6-3; CDR3nt: TGTGCCAGCAGTCCCCAGTCTTACAATGAGCAGTTCTTC; CDR3aa: CASSPQSYNEQFF
abundance: many; j_gene: TRBJ2-3; d_gene: .; v_gene: TRBV5-8; CDR3nt: TGTGCCAGCAGCCGACTCACAGATACGCAGTATTTT; CDR3aa: CASSRLTDTQYF
abundance: .; j_gene: TRBJ1-4; d_gene: TRBD1; v_gene: TRBV19; CDR3nt: TGTGCCAGTAGGACCAGCCCGGGACAGGTTAATGAAAAACTGTTTTTT; CDR3aa: CASRTSPGQVNEKLFF
abundance: .; j_gene: TRBJ1-6; d_gene: .; v_gene: TRBV12-3/TRBV12-4; CDR3nt: TGTGCCAGCAGACGGGAGGGCTTTAATTCACCCCTCCACTTT; CDR3aa: CASRREGFNSPLHF
abundance: .; j_gene: TRBJ1-1; d_gene: .; v_gene: TRBV11-2; CDR3nt: TGTGCCAGCAGAGAAGACAGAGACACTGAAGCTTTCTTT; CDR3aa: CASREDRDTEAFF
abundance: many; j_gene: TRBJ2-7; d_gene: TRBD1; v_gene: TRBV19; CDR3nt: TGTGCCAGCCAAAAACCGGGACAGGACTACGAGCAGTACTTC; CDR3aa: CASQKPGQDYEQYF
abundance: .; j_gene: TRBJ2-5; d_gene: TRBD1; v_gene: TRBV7-9; CDR3nt: TGTGCCAGCAGCGGGACAGGGGGCTGGGAGACCCAGTACTTC; CDR3aa: CASSGTGGWETQYF
abundance: .; j_gene: TRBJ1-6; d_gene: .; v_gene: TRBV7-9; CDR3nt: TGTGCCAGCGAGGGGGGGGGACGATACTATAATTCACCCCTCCACTTT; CDR3aa: CASEGGGRYYNSPLHF
abundance: .; j_gene: TRBJ2-6; d_gene: .; v_gene: TRBV9; CDR3nt: TGTGCCAGCAGCGTAGCAGGGAGCTCTGGGGCCAACGTCCTGACTTTC; CDR3aa: CASSVAGSSGANVLTF
abundance: many; j_gene: TRBJ2-7; d_gene: TRBD1; v_gene: TRBV20-1; CDR3nt: TGCAGTGCCGAAAGGACAGGGTCGGACGAGCAGTACTTC; CDR3aa: CSAERTGSDEQYF
abundance: .; j_gene: TRBJ2-5; d_gene: TRBD2; v_gene: TRBV11-3; CDR3nt: TGTGCCAGCAGCCCGGAGCTGCCGGGACTAGCGGGAGAGACCGAGACCCAGTACTTC; CDR3aa: CASSPELPGLAGETETQYF
abundance: .; j_gene: TRBJ2-7; d_gene: TRBD1; v_gene: TRBV7-6; CDR3nt: TGTGCCAGCAGCCAACTGGGACAGGGAGTTTTAGTCAGGCCCTACGAGCAGTACTTC; CDR3aa: CASSQLGQGVLVRPYEQYF
abundance: many; j_gene: TRBJ2-5; d_gene: .; v_gene: TRBV10-1; CDR3nt: TGCGCCAGCAGTGACTCAGCGGACCAAGAGACCCAGTACTTC; CDR3aa: CASSDSADQETQYF
abundance: few; j_gene: TRBJ1-1; d_gene: TRBD1; v_gene: TRBV6-5; CDR3nt: TGTGCCAGCGCTTGGGACAGGAGCACTGAAGCTTTCTTT; CDR3aa: CASAWDRSTEAFF